This is a list of T cell receptor beta chains from one sample in a study of T cell responses to AZD1222 COVID-19 vaccine. Method: immunoSEQ multiplex PCR; TCRdb's copy keeps in-frame clones and lacks some. The sample yields about 120,000 clones, around 87% seen once. This specimen consisted of peripheral blood, obtained on day 0 of AZD1222 vaccination. These receptors were obtained from an adult in good health. Both conserved end residues are part of each CDR3. The order of the fields is J gene, V gene, clone size, D gene, CDR3 protein, CDR3 DNA. The D gene is left open where the match is weak. Part of the rows lack a size; the others show once, few, many or a class for expanded clones.

j_call: TRBJ1-4
v_call: TRBV6-5
clone_size: -
d_call: -
cdr3_aa: CASIRDSTNEKLFF
cdr3_nt: TGTGCCAGCATCAGAGACTCAACTAATGAAAAACTGTTTTTT

j_call: TRBJ2-1
v_call: TRBV7-8
clone_size: -
d_call: TRBD1
cdr3_aa: CASRDTGTGEYNEQFF
cdr3_nt: TGTGCCAGCAGGGATACCGGGACAGGGGAGTACAATGAGCAGTTCTTC

j_call: TRBJ2-3
v_call: TRBV7-9
clone_size: -
d_call: -
cdr3_aa: CASSLVGLGDTQYF
cdr3_nt: TGTGCCAGCAGCTTAGTCGGGCTGGGAGATACGCAGTATTTT

j_call: TRBJ2-1
v_call: TRBV5-5
clone_size: -
d_call: TRBD1
cdr3_aa: CASSNRGESYNEQFF
cdr3_nt: TGTGCCAGCAGCAACAGGGGCGAGAGCTACAATGAGCAGTTCTTC

j_call: TRBJ2-7
v_call: TRBV6-5
clone_size: once
d_call: TRBD2
cdr3_aa: CAAGGGEQYF
cdr3_nt: TGTGCCGCGGGGGGCGGCGAGCAGTACTTC

j_call: TRBJ1-2
v_call: TRBV27
clone_size: -
d_call: TRBD1
cdr3_aa: CASSPQGAFYGYTF
cdr3_nt: TGTGCCAGCAGCCCACAGGGGGCGTTCTATGGCTACACCTTC

j_call: TRBJ2-1
v_call: TRBV4-1
clone_size: -
d_call: TRBD2
cdr3_aa: CASSQDRLAGEQFF
cdr3_nt: TGCGCCAGCAGCCAAGATCGACTAGCGGGGGAGCAGTTCTTC

j_call: TRBJ1-4
v_call: TRBV9
clone_size: -
d_call: -
cdr3_aa: CASSPRTGSGEKLFF
cdr3_nt: TGTGCCAGCAGCCCAAGGACCGGGAGTGGGGAAAAACTGTTTTTT

j_call: TRBJ2-5
v_call: TRBV7-8
clone_size: -
d_call: -
cdr3_aa: CASSLAVLETQYF
cdr3_nt: TGTGCCAGCAGCTTAGCGGTACTTGAGACCCAGTACTTC

j_call: TRBJ2-1
v_call: TRBV5-1
clone_size: -
d_call: -
cdr3_aa: CASSLVGSRGSSSSYNEQFF
cdr3_nt: TGCGCCAGCAGCTTGGTGGGATCCAGGGGCAGCTCGAGCTCCTACAATGAGCAGTTCTTC

j_call: TRBJ2-3
v_call: TRBV4-1
clone_size: -
d_call: -
cdr3_aa: CASSQVPEATDTQYF
cdr3_nt: TGCGCCAGCAGCCAAGTACCAGAAGCCACAGATACGCAGTATTTT

j_call: TRBJ1-3
v_call: TRBV7-6
clone_size: -
d_call: -
cdr3_aa: CASSSQTKILSGNTIYF
cdr3_nt: TGTGCCAGCAGCTCGCAGACAAAAATCCTCTCTGGAAACACCATATATTTT

j_call: TRBJ1-2
v_call: TRBV11-2
clone_size: -
d_call: -
cdr3_aa: CASSRRPTRTRSSYGYTF
cdr3_nt: TGTGCCAGCAGCCGCCGACCGACAAGGACACGGTCGAGCTATGGCTACACCTTC

j_call: TRBJ1-1
v_call: TRBV12-3/TRBV12-4
clone_size: -
d_call: -
cdr3_aa: CASSLGRGPEAFF
cdr3_nt: TGTGCCAGCAGTTTAGGCCGGGGCCCTGAAGCTTTCTTT

j_call: TRBJ1-2
v_call: TRBV7-2
clone_size: once
d_call: -
cdr3_aa: CASSPDRRYGYTF
cdr3_nt: TGTGCCAGCAGCCCTGACAGGCGATATGGCTACACCTTC

j_call: TRBJ1-2
v_call: TRBV27
clone_size: -
d_call: -
cdr3_aa: CASSLSGNPGGYTF
cdr3_nt: TGTGCCAGCAGTTTATCGGGTAACCCGGGGGGCTACACCTTC

j_call: TRBJ1-1
v_call: TRBV27
clone_size: -
d_call: -
cdr3_aa: CASSLSTANTEAFF
cdr3_nt: TGTGCCAGCAGTTTATCCACAGCCAACACTGAAGCTTTCTTT

j_call: TRBJ1-6
v_call: TRBV5-4
clone_size: -
d_call: -
cdr3_aa: CASSGGPTDSYNSPLHF
cdr3_nt: TGTGCCAGCAGCGGGGGACCAACGGACTCCTATAATTCACCCCTCCACTTT

j_call: TRBJ1-1
v_call: TRBV6-2/TRBV6-3
clone_size: once
d_call: -
cdr3_aa: CASSDGQLNTEAFF
cdr3_nt: TGTGCCAGCAGTGACGGACAGCTGAACACTGAAGCTTTCTTT

j_call: TRBJ1-1
v_call: TRBV4-1
clone_size: -
d_call: TRBD1
cdr3_aa: CASSQAEQGPRNTEAFF
cdr3_nt: TGCGCCAGCAGCCAAGCCGAACAGGGGCCGCGGAACACTGAAGCTTTCTTT

j_call: TRBJ1-5
v_call: TRBV29-1
clone_size: -
d_call: -
cdr3_aa: CSVETQTNQPQHF
cdr3_nt: TGCAGCGTTGAAACACAGACGAATCAGCCCCAGCATTTT

j_call: TRBJ2-3
v_call: TRBV27
clone_size: -
d_call: -
cdr3_aa: CASKRSSTDTQYF
cdr3_nt: TGTGCCAGCAAACGTTCCAGCACAGATACGCAGTATTTT

j_call: TRBJ2-3
v_call: TRBV2
clone_size: -
d_call: -
cdr3_aa: CASKASPSTDTQYF
cdr3_nt: TGTGCCAGCAAGGCTAGTCCCAGCACAGATACGCAGTATTTT

j_call: TRBJ1-1
v_call: TRBV4-3
clone_size: -
d_call: -
cdr3_aa: CASSQDRTGMNTEAFF
cdr3_nt: TGCGCCAGCAGCCAAGATCGTACGGGAATGAACACTGAAGCTTTCTTT

j_call: TRBJ2-3
v_call: TRBV11-2
clone_size: -
d_call: TRBD2
cdr3_aa: CASSLMGGNTDTQYF
cdr3_nt: TGTGCCAGCAGCTTGATGGGGGGGAACACAGATACGCAGTATTTT

j_call: TRBJ2-1
v_call: TRBV5-4
clone_size: -
d_call: TRBD2
cdr3_aa: CASSSGLAGGDEQFF
cdr3_nt: TGTGCCAGCAGCTCCGGACTAGCGGGGGGTGATGAGCAGTTCTTC

j_call: TRBJ1-2
v_call: TRBV30
clone_size: -
d_call: -
cdr3_aa: CAWSRENSYGYTF
cdr3_nt: TGTGCCTGGAGTCGAGAGAATTCCTATGGCTACACCTTC

j_call: TRBJ1-2
v_call: TRBV29-1
clone_size: -
d_call: TRBD1
cdr3_aa: CSVDRGLNYGYTF
cdr3_nt: TGCAGCGTCGACAGGGGCCTCAACTATGGCTACACCTTC

j_call: TRBJ2-7
v_call: TRBV6-5
clone_size: -
d_call: TRBD1
cdr3_aa: CASSYSTGQDLYEQYF
cdr3_nt: TGTGCCAGCAGTTACTCGACGGGACAGGATCTCTACGAGCAGTACTTC

j_call: TRBJ2-3
v_call: TRBV4-3
clone_size: -
d_call: TRBD2
cdr3_aa: CASSQGRTSGGADTQYF
cdr3_nt: TGCGCCAGCAGCCAAGGCCGGACTAGCGGGGGGGCAGATACGCAGTATTTT

j_call: TRBJ1-2
v_call: TRBV27
clone_size: -
d_call: -
cdr3_aa: CASRIGPSYGYTF
cdr3_nt: TGTGCCAGCAGGATAGGACCCTCCTATGGCTACACCTTC

j_call: TRBJ2-2
v_call: TRBV7-9
clone_size: once
d_call: TRBD1
cdr3_aa: CASSPGGYTGELFF
cdr3_nt: TGTGCCAGCAGCCCAGGGGGCTACACCGGGGAGCTGTTTTTT

j_call: TRBJ1-6
v_call: TRBV19
clone_size: -
d_call: TRBD1
cdr3_aa: CATTGAASPLHF
cdr3_nt: TGTGCCACCACAGGGGCCGCTTCACCCCTCCACTTT

j_call: TRBJ1-6
v_call: TRBV9
clone_size: -
d_call: -
cdr3_aa: CASSVIGADSPLHF
cdr3_nt: TGTGCCAGCAGCGTCATTGGGGCGGATTCACCCCTCCACTTT

j_call: TRBJ2-7
v_call: TRBV5-6
clone_size: -
d_call: -
cdr3_aa: CASSLGSSYEQYF
cdr3_nt: TGTGCCAGCAGCTTGGGCAGCTCCTACGAGCAGTACTTC

j_call: TRBJ2-7
v_call: TRBV27
clone_size: once
d_call: TRBD1
cdr3_aa: CASSLNRDRAIYEQYF
cdr3_nt: TGTGCCAGCAGTTTAAATCGGGACAGGGCCATCTACGAGCAGTACTTC

j_call: TRBJ1-5
v_call: TRBV19
clone_size: -
d_call: -
cdr3_aa: CATAPYSNQPQHF
cdr3_nt: TGTGCCACTGCCCCGTATAGCAATCAGCCCCAGCATTTT

j_call: TRBJ1-6
v_call: TRBV5-4
clone_size: -
d_call: -
cdr3_aa: CASSSLGTQNSPLHF
cdr3_nt: TGTGCCAGCAGCTCCCTCGGGACACAAAATTCACCCCTCCACTTT

j_call: TRBJ2-7
v_call: TRBV6-5
clone_size: -
d_call: TRBD1
cdr3_aa: CATSGTDTYEQYF
cdr3_nt: TGTGCCACCTCCGGGACAGACACCTACGAGCAGTACTTC

j_call: TRBJ2-2
v_call: TRBV24-1
clone_size: -
d_call: TRBD1
cdr3_aa: CATNPRAGGSGELFF
cdr3_nt: TGTGCCACCAACCCTCGGGCAGGGGGCTCCGGGGAGCTGTTTTTT

j_call: TRBJ2-2
v_call: TRBV18
clone_size: -
d_call: -
cdr3_aa: CASSPQGNTGELFF
cdr3_nt: TGTGCCAGCTCACCCCAGGGGAACACCGGGGAGCTGTTTTTT

j_call: TRBJ2-7
v_call: TRBV30
clone_size: -
d_call: TRBD2
cdr3_aa: CAWMVSGGYEQYF
cdr3_nt: TGTGCCTGGATGGTTAGCGGGGGTTACGAGCAGTACTTC

j_call: TRBJ2-3
v_call: TRBV19
clone_size: -
d_call: -
cdr3_aa: CASSIAPDTQYF
cdr3_nt: TGTGCCAGTAGTATAGCACCAGATACGCAGTATTTT

j_call: TRBJ1-2
v_call: TRBV11-3
clone_size: once
d_call: -
cdr3_aa: CASRPGGMRSNYGYTF
cdr3_nt: TGTGCCAGCAGACCGGGGGGTATGAGGTCTAACTATGGCTACACCTTC

j_call: TRBJ1-1
v_call: TRBV19
clone_size: -
d_call: -
cdr3_aa: CASMEQGSNTEAFF
cdr3_nt: TGTGCCAGTATGGAACAGGGCTCGAACACTGAAGCTTTCTTT

j_call: TRBJ1-2
v_call: TRBV5-4
clone_size: once
d_call: -
cdr3_aa: CASSLDLQGGYGYTF
cdr3_nt: TGTGCCAGCAGTCTAGACCTACAGGGTGGCTATGGCTACACCTTC

j_call: TRBJ2-2
v_call: TRBV6-2/TRBV6-3
clone_size: -
d_call: TRBD2
cdr3_aa: CASSYSRSGLALTGELFF
cdr3_nt: TGTGCCAGCAGTTACTCGCGGTCCGGACTAGCACTGACCGGGGAGCTGTTTTTT

j_call: TRBJ2-7
v_call: TRBV11-2
clone_size: once
d_call: -
cdr3_aa: CASSLDRPSGYEQYF
cdr3_nt: TGTGCCAGCAGCTTAGATCGGCCCAGTGGGTACGAGCAGTACTTC

j_call: TRBJ2-5
v_call: TRBV7-2
clone_size: -
d_call: -
cdr3_aa: CASSLSSTKETQYF
cdr3_nt: TGTGCCAGCAGCTTATCTAGCACCAAAGAGACCCAGTACTTC

j_call: TRBJ1-2
v_call: TRBV28
clone_size: -
d_call: -
cdr3_aa: CATLVAEKGYGYTF
cdr3_nt: TGTGCCACCTTAGTCGCGGAGAAGGGCTATGGCTACACCTTC

j_call: TRBJ2-3
v_call: TRBV7-6
clone_size: -
d_call: TRBD2
cdr3_aa: CASSRGLAAGQLSDTQYF
cdr3_nt: TGTGCCAGCAGCCGAGGACTAGCGGCGGGGCAGCTATCAGATACGCAGTATTTT

j_call: TRBJ2-3
v_call: TRBV9
clone_size: -
d_call: -
cdr3_aa: CASSPEGRGTDTQYF
cdr3_nt: TGTGCCAGCAGCCCCGAAGGCAGGGGCACAGATACGCAGTATTTT

j_call: TRBJ2-7
v_call: TRBV5-6
clone_size: -
d_call: TRBD1
cdr3_aa: CASSFGTGPYEQYF
cdr3_nt: TGTGCCAGCAGCTTCGGGACAGGGCCCTACGAGCAGTACTTC